This entry concerns a single T cell receptor beta chain. Antigen specificity is unknown. The data were produced by immunoSEQ multiplex PCR, yet TCRdb's version contains in-frame clones alone and is incomplete. The data show approximately 280,000 clones, more than 70% seen once. This specimen belongs to a study of cytotoxic CD8 clonotypes in ibrutinib-treated CLL. V dropped 10 bases and J dropped 1; count of bases not matched to a gene: 8. This CDR3 has 14 amino acids. Per the germline V gene, CDR1 is MNHNS and CDR2 is SASEGT. Study results and caveats: Public clonotypes proved infrequent, and on treatment they shrank or remained steady.

This TCR was recovered from a human donor with chronic lymphocytic leukemia. The sample in question was PBMCs, obtained at disease progression, from a patient treated with ibrutinib. V and J are TRBV6-1 and TRBJ2-3; 7 bases match TRBD2. CDR3 region: CANGGSGGTDTQYF. The CDR3 nucleotides read TGTGCCAACGGCGGGAGCGGGGGCACAGATACGCAGTATTTT.